This entry describes one T cell receptor (beta chain). TCRdb's copy holds only in-frame clones and misses some; the assay was immunoSEQ multiplex PCR. In the table there are 350,000 to 450,000 clones, approximately 92% of which are singletons. The data were taken from a study of Ad26.COV2.S vaccination and SARS-CoV-2 variants. About the research overall: By the intramuscular route, Ad26.COV2.S was given once, or twice 56 days apart.

J was trimmed by 6 bases and V by 2 bases; bases with no gene match: 7. CDR1 and CDR2 (germline): MNHEY, SVGEGT. The CDR3 consists of 16 residues. Treatment meaning: some 19 received Ad26.COV2.S at low or high dose, single or two shots; about five received placebo; per-sample allocation not given. On day 63 after the first injection, vaccine and placebo recipients gave samples. The sequence was collected from a person aged 18-65 years who received the Ad26.COV2.S COVID-19 vaccine or a placebo. V gene TRBV6-2 or TRBV6-3 combines with J gene TRBJ2-2; 9 bases map to TRBD1. This sample comprised peripheral blood, obtained in a trial of Ad26.COV2.S vaccine versus placebo. The CDR3 is CASSYGGTGKAGELFF. Here the CDR3 DNA reads TGTGCCAGCAGTTACGGCGGGACAGGGAAGGCCGGGGAGCTGTTTTTT.